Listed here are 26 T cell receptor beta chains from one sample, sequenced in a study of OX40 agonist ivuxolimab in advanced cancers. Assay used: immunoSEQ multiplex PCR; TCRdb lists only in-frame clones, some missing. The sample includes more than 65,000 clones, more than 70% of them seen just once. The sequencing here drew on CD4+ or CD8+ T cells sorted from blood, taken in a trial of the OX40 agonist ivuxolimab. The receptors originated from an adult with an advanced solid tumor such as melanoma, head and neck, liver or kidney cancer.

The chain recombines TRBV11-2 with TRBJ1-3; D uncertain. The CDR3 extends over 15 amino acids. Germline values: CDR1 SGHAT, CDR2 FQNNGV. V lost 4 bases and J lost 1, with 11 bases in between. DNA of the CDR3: TGTGCCAGCAGCTCCGAGAGGTTATCTGGAAACACCATATATTTT. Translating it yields CASSSERLSGNTIYF.

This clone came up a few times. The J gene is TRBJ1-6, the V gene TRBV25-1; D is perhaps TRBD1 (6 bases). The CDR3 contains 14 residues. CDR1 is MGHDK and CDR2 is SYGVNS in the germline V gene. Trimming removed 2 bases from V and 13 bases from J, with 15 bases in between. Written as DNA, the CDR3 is TGTGCCAGCAGTGAACTAGGGACACTCTGGCCCCTCCACTTT. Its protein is CASSELGTLWPLHF.

CDR3 residues: CASSPTPLAPYEQYF. CDR3 in DNA: TGTGCCAGCAGCCCAACCCCCTTAGCCCCCTACGAGCAGTACTTC. The rearrangement joins TRBV5-4 to TRBJ2-7; D ambiguous. Trimming stripped 4 bases from V and 2 bases from J, with 16 bases between. CDR1 is SGHNT, CDR2 YYREEE, per germline (reference sequence). The CDR3 is 15 amino acids.

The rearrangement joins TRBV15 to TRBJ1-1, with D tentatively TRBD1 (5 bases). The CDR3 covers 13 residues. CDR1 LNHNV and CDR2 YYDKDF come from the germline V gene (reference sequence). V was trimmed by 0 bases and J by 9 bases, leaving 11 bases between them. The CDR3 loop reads CATSRDLEGKAFF. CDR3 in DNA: TGTGCCACCAGCAGAGATCTCGAGGGGAAAGCTTTCTTT.

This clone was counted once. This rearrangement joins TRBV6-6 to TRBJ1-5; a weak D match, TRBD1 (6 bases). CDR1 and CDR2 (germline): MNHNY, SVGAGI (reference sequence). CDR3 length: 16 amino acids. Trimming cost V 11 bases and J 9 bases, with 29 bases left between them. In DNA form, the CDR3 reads TGTGCCGTCGGAAGCACAGGGATTTTCTCAGTCTGGCCCCAGCATTTT. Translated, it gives CAVGSTGIFSVWPQHF.

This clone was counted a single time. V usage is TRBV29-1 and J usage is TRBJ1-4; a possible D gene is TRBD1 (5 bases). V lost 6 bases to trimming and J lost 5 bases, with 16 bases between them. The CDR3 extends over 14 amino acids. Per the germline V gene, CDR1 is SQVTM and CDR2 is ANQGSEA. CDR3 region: CSVMGGAENEKLFF. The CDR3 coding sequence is TGCAGCGTGATGGGAGGGGCCGAGAATGAAAAACTGTTTTTT.

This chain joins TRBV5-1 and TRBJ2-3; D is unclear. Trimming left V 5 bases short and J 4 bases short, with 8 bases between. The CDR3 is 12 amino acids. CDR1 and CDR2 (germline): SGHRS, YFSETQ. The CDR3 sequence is CASRLNADTQYF. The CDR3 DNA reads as TGCGCCAGCAGACTTAATGCAGATACGCAGTATTTT. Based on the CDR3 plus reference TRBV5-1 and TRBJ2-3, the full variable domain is KAGVTQTPRYLIKTRGQQVTLSCSPISGHRSVSWYQQTPGQGLQFLFEYFSETQRNKGNFPGRFSGRQFSNSRSEMNVSTLELGDSALYLCASRLNADTQYFGPGTRLTVL.

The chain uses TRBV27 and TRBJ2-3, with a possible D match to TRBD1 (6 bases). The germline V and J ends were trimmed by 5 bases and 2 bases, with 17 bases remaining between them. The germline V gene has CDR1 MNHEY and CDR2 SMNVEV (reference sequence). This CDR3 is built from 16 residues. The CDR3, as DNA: TGTGCCAGCAGTCCCGCGCGACAGGTCCTCACAGATACGCAGTATTTT. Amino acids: CASSPARQVLTDTQYF.

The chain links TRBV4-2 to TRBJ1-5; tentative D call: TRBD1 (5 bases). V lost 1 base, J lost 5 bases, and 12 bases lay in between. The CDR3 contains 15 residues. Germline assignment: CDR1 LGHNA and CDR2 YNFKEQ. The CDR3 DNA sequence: TGTGCCAGCAGCCAAGCGCAGGGACCTGATCAGCCCCAGCATTTT. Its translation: CASSQAQGPDQPQHF.

This chain's CDR3 is CASRRLAMARDTGELFF. CDR3 coding DNA: TGTGCCAGCAGGAGACTAGCTATGGCGAGGGACACCGGGGAGCTGTTTTTT. The chain is built from TRBV9 and TRBJ2-2, with TRBD2 matching over 7 bases. The CDR3 runs 17 residues. From germline, CDR1 is SGDLS and CDR2 YYNGEE. The trim removed 5 bases at V and 3 bases at J, leaving 13 bases unmatched.

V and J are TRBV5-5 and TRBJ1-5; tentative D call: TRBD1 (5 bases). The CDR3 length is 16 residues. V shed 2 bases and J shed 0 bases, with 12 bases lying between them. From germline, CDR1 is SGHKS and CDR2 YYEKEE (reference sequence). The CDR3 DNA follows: TGTGCCAGCAGCTTAACCTTCCAGGGTAGCAATCAGCCCCAGCATTTT. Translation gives CASSLTFQGSNQPQHF.

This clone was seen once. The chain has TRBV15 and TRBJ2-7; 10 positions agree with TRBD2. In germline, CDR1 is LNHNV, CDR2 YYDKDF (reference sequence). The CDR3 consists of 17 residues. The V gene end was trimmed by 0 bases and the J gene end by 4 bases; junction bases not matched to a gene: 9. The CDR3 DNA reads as TGTGCCACCAGCAGAGATCGCCCCACTAGCGGGACTTACGAGCAGTACTTC. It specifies CATSRDRPTSGTYEQYF.

The CDR3, as DNA: TGTGCCAGCAGCGAGGGACTAGCGAACTACGAGCAGTACTTC. Translation: CASSEGLANYEQYF. The genes are TRBV9 and TRBJ2-7; TRBD2 matches at 10 bases. J was trimmed by 3 bases and V by 3 bases; bases with no gene match: 3. CDR3 length equals 14 residues. Per the germline V gene, CDR1 is SGDLS and CDR2 is YYNGEE.

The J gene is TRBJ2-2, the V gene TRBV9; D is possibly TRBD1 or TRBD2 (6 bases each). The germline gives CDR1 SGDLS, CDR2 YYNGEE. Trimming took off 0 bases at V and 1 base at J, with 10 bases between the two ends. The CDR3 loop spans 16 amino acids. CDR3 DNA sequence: TGTGCCAGCAGCGTAGGTGGGGGGCTGAACACCGGGGAGCTGTTTTTT. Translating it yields CASSVGGGLNTGELFF.

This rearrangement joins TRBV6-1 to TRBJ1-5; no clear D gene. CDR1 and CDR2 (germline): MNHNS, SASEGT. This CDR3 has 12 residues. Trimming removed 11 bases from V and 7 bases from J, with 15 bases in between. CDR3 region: CAVDSHQQPQHF. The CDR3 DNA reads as TGTGCCGTAGATTCCCATCAGCAGCCCCAGCATTTT.

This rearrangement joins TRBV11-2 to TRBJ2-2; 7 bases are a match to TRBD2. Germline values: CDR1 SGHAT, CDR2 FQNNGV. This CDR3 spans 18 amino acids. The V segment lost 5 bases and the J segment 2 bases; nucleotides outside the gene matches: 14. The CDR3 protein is CASSPRLGGGSNTGELFF. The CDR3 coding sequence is TGTGCCAGCAGCCCGCGCCTGGGAGGCGGGAGCAACACCGGGGAGCTGTTTTTT.

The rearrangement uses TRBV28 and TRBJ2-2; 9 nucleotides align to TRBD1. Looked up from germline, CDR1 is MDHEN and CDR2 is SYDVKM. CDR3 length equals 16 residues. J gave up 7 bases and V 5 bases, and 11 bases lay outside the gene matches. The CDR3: CASSVPGQGPFGELFF. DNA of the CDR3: TGTGCCAGCAGTGTCCCGGGACAGGGACCTTTCGGGGAGCTGTTTTTT.

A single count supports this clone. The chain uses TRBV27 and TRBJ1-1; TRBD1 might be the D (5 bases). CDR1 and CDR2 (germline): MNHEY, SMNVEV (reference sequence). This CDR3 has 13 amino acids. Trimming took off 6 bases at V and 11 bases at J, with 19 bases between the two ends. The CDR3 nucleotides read TGTGCCAGCAGACCCTCCGGGGACCGGAGGGCTTTCTTT. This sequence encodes CASRPSGDRRAFF.

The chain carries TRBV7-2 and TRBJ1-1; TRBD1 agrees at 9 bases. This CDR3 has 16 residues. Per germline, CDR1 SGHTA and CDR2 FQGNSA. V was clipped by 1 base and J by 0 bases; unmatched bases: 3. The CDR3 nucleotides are TGTGCCAGCAGCTTAGAACAGGGGGCGATGAACACTGAAGCTTTCTTT. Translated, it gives CASSLEQGAMNTEAFF.

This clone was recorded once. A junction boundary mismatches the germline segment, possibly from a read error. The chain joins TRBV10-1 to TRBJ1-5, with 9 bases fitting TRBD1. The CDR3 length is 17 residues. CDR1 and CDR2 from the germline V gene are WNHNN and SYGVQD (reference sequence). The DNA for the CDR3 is TGCGCCAGCAGTCAGTCCCGGGACAGGGTAGTCCCTCAGCCCCAGCATTTT. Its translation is CASSQSRDRVVPQPQHF.

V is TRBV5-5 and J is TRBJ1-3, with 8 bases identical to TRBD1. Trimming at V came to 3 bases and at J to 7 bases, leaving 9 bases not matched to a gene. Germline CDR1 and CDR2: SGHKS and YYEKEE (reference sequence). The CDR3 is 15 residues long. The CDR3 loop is CASSYGTGSRNTIYF. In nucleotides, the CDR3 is TGTGCCAGCAGCTACGGGACAGGTTCCCGTAACACCATATATTTT.

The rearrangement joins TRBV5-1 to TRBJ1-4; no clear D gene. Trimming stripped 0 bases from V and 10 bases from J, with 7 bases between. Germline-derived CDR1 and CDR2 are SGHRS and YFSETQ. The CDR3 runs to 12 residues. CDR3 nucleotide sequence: TGCGCCAGCAGCTTGGCCGGAGGAAAACTGTTTTTT. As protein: CASSLAGGKLFF. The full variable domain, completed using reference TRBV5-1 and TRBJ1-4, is KAGVTQTPRYLIKTRGQQVTLSCSPISGHRSVSWYQQTPGQGLQFLFEYFSETQRNKGNFPGRFSGRQFSNSRSEMNVSTLELGDSALYLCASSLAGGKLFFGSGTQLSVL.

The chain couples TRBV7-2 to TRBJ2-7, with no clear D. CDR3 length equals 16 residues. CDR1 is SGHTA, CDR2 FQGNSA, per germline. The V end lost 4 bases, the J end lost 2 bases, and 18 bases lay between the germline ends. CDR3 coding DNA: TGTGCCAGCAGCTCAAGCCTCAACTCGTTAGCCTACGAGCAGTACTTC. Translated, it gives CASSSSLNSLAYEQYF. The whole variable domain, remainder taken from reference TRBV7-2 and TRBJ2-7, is GAGVSQSPSNKVTEKGKDVELRCDPISGHTALYWYRQSLGQGLEFLIYFQGNSAPDKSGLPSDRFSAERTGGSVSTLTIQRTQQEDSAVYLCASSSSLNSLAYEQYFGPGTRLTVT.

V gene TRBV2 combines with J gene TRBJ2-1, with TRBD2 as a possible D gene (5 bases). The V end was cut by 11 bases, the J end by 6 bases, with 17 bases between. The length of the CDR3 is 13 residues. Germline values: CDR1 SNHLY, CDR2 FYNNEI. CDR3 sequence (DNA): TGTGCCGGTAACTACCTCGGGATCAATGAGCAGTTCTTC. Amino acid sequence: CAGNYLGINEQFF. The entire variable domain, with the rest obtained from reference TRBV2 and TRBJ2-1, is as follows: EPEVTQTPSHQVTQMGQEVILRCVPISNHLYFYWYRQILGQKVEFLVSFYNNEISEKSEIFDDQFSVERPDGSNFTLKIRSTKLEDSAMYFCAGNYLGINEQFFGPGTRLTVL.

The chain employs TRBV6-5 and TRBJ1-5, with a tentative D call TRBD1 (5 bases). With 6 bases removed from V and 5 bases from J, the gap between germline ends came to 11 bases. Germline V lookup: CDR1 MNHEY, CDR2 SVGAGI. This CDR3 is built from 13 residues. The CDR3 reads CASSYIQDQPQHF. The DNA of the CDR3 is TGTGCCAGCAGCTACATACAGGATCAGCCCCAGCATTTT.

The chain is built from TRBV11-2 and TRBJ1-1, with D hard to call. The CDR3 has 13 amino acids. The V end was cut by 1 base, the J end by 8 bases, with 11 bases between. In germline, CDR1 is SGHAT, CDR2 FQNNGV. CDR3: CASSLGRASEAFF. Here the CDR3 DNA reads TGTGCCAGCAGCTTAGGGCGAGCTTCGGAAGCTTTCTTT.